These T cell receptor beta chains were read from a single sample in a study of cytomegalovirus exposure and HLA in healthy donors. Some clones are missing from TCRdb's copy, which holds only in-frame ones; the method was immunoSEQ multiplex PCR. The sample has about 79,000 clones; roughly 93% are singletons. Sequencing was carried out using PBMCs. The receptors shown here come from a woman in her thirties in good health and CMV-seronegative. Both conserved end residues are trimmed from each CDR3. The order of the fields is V gene, CDR3 protein.

v_call: TRBV7-9
cdr3_aa: ASSGTGGNQPQH

v_call: TRBV5-6
cdr3_aa: ASSFFLLTPRRDYGYT

v_call: TRBV6-5
cdr3_aa: ASSYSSGGGNTIY

v_call: TRBV19
cdr3_aa: ATSWQGATYEQY

v_call: TRBV7-6
cdr3_aa: ASSLSLAGGRNTGELF

v_call: TRBV5-4
cdr3_aa: ASSPTVGQVNSPLH

v_call: TRBV10-3
cdr3_aa: AINFTGTGVRWETQY

v_call: TRBV28
cdr3_aa: ASSFISGTGELF

v_call: TRBV19
cdr3_aa: ASSSQNQPQH

v_call: TRBV7-9
cdr3_aa: ASRPGDQETQY

v_call: TRBV18
cdr3_aa: ASSPGLAGNEQF

v_call: TRBV30
cdr3_aa: AWSRGGGAGEKLF

v_call: TRBV10-3
cdr3_aa: AIRPLQGEGYNEQF

v_call: TRBV30
cdr3_aa: AWSSGEGRLVLAKNIQY

v_call: TRBV19
cdr3_aa: ASSIAGNYGYT

v_call: TRBV6-1
cdr3_aa: ASSGVNEGQPQH

v_call: TRBV2
cdr3_aa: ASSINRGAIFNEQF

v_call: TRBV21-1
cdr3_aa: ASSKAGTNWGEQY

v_call: TRBV15
cdr3_aa: ATSRDGGGSMSSYNEQF

v_call: TRBV2
cdr3_aa: ASSLDRQGVVENGYT

v_call: TRBV28
cdr3_aa: ASRDHPGQGNNEQF

v_call: TRBV6-5
cdr3_aa: ASRLHSGGTWEQY

v_call: TRBV6-5
cdr3_aa: ASSFSGSHYEQY

v_call: TRBV10-3
cdr3_aa: AISLRTGTNTEAF

v_call: TRBV13
cdr3_aa: ASRSTSGRNEQF

v_call: TRBV2
cdr3_aa: ASSVTGNTEAF

v_call: TRBV4-1
cdr3_aa: ASSQDGRGYEQY

v_call: TRBV28
cdr3_aa: ASSYGTGVLAAQH

v_call: TRBV28
cdr3_aa: ASSLVSAYEQY